A selection of T cell receptor beta chains follows, all from one sample in a study of T cells in localized non-small cell lung cancer. Profiled with immunoSEQ multiplex PCR; TCRdb holds only in-frame clones, not every one. The sample carries 15,000 to 20,000 clones, over 70% recorded once. The specimen comprised peripheral blood, sampled before any cancer treatment. Receptors were obtained from a male donor older than 55 with stage I lung adenocarcinoma. CDR3s include the opening cysteine and the closing phenylalanine or tryptophan. Each record gives: CDR3 protein, CDR3 DNA, clone size, J gene, D gene, V gene. D genes are given only for firm matches. Clone size is given for some rows only: seen once, a few or many times, or a class if the clone is expanded.

CASSFRGYEQYF | TGTGCCAGCAGCTTCCGGGGATACGAGCAGTACTTC | - | TRBJ2-7 | - | TRBV7-2
CSVAGGPETQYF | TGCAGCGTTGCGGGGGGCCCAGAGACCCAGTACTTC | - | TRBJ2-5 | - | TRBV29-1
CASSYGQTYEQYF | TGTGCCAGCAGCTACGGACAGACCTACGAGCAGTACTTC | - | TRBJ2-7 | - | TRBV5-4
CASSPPWATGGRGETQYF | TGTGCCAGCTCACCACCGTGGGCGACAGGGGGAAGAGGAGAGACCCAGTACTTC | - | TRBJ2-5 | TRBD1 | TRBV18
CASSLPYGELFF | TGTGCCAGCAGTTTGCCCTACGGGGAGCTGTTTTTT | - | TRBJ2-2 | - | TRBV27
CASSVTSEIYEQYF | TGTGCCAGCAGCGTAACGTCGGAGATCTACGAGCAGTACTTC | few | TRBJ2-7 | - | TRBV9
CASSLKVLETQYF | TGTGCCAGCAGCTTGAAGGTTTTGGAGACCCAGTACTTC | once | TRBJ2-5 | - | TRBV5-5
CASSPPGAEDEQFF | TGTGCCAGCAGCCCCCCGGGGGCCGAAGATGAGCAGTTCTTC | once | TRBJ2-1 | - | TRBV9
CASSEGRVLQPQHF | TGTGCCAGCAGTGAGGGTCGGGTATTACAGCCCCAGCATTTT | - | TRBJ1-5 | - | TRBV2
CAISESGGTGTGTSYGYTF | TGTGCCATCAGTGAGTCCGGGGGGACCGGGACAGGGACCTCCTATGGCTACACCTTC | - | TRBJ1-2 | TRBD1 | TRBV10-3
CASSPGQGNGYTF | TGTGCCAGTAGTCCGGGACAGGGAAACGGCTACACCTTC | - | TRBJ1-2 | TRBD1 | TRBV19
CASSGGTGYTYEQYF | TGTGCCAGCAGCGGTGGGACAGGGTATACCTACGAGCAGTACTTC | once | TRBJ2-7 | TRBD1 | TRBV5-5
CASRRLAGVVDTQYF | TGTGCCAGCCGCCGGCTAGCGGGAGTGGTAGATACGCAGTATTTT | - | TRBJ2-3 | TRBD2 | TRBV2
CASSYRGPYGYTF | TGTGCCAGCAGTTACAGGGGGCCCTATGGCTACACCTTC | - | TRBJ1-2 | TRBD1 | TRBV6-5
CASSSPGGRTSYEQYF | TGTGCCAGCAGTTCCCCCGGTGGTAGGACCTCCTACGAGCAGTACTTC | once | TRBJ2-7 | - | TRBV28
CASSLVAQGYGEKLFF | TGTGCCAGCAGCTTAGTGGCCCAGGGATACGGTGAAAAACTGTTTTTT | - | TRBJ1-4 | - | TRBV7-2
CASSQGLGGAEQYF | TGCGCCAGCAGCCAAGGTCTAGGGGGGGCCGAGCAGTACTTC | - | TRBJ2-7 | - | TRBV4-1
CASSLDRAGVNTEAFF | TGTGCCAGCAGCCTCGACAGGGCGGGGGTGAACACTGAAGCTTTCTTT | few | TRBJ1-1 | TRBD1 | TRBV13
CASKPGSYNEQFF | TGCGCCAGCAAGCCGGGATCTTACAATGAGCAGTTCTTC | - | TRBJ2-1 | - | TRBV10-2
CASSLTREDGYTF | TGTGCCAGCAGTTTGACCCGCGAAGATGGCTACACCTTC | - | TRBJ1-2 | - | TRBV28
CSVELGETQYF | TGCAGCGTTGAATTGGGGGAGACCCAGTACTTC | - | TRBJ2-5 | - | TRBV29-1
CASRNGGEQYF | TGTGCCAGCAGAAACGGCGGGGAGCAGTACTTC | - | TRBJ2-7 | - | TRBV7-2
CASSIASAGNTIYF | TGTGCCAGTAGTATAGCCAGCGCTGGAAACACCATATATTTT | - | TRBJ1-3 | - | TRBV19
CASSDDMNTEAFF | TGTGCCAGCAGTGACGACATGAACACTGAAGCTTTCTTT | - | TRBJ1-1 | - | TRBV6-4
CASSEEKYYEQYF | TGTGCCAGCAGTGAAGAAAAGTATTACGAGCAGTACTTC | once | TRBJ2-7 | - | TRBV6-1
CASSWGQGRNEKLFF | TGCGCCAGCAGCTGGGGACAGGGCCGTAATGAAAAACTGTTTTTT | - | TRBJ1-4 | TRBD1 | TRBV5-1
CASSLDWGETQYF | TGTGCCAGCAGCTTGGACTGGGGAGAGACCCAGTACTTC | - | TRBJ2-5 | - | TRBV7-3
CASSPTTQTSASSYNEQFF | TGTGCCAGCAGCCCGACCACCCAGACTAGCGCTAGCTCCTACAATGAGCAGTTCTTC | - | TRBJ2-1 | TRBD2 | TRBV7-2
CASSVDSYEQYF | TGTGCCAGCAGCGTCGACAGCTACGAGCAGTACTTC | - | TRBJ2-7 | - | TRBV5-4
CASSFGAGAGETQYF | TGCGCCAGCAGCTTTGGAGCGGGGGCGGGGGAGACCCAGTACTTC | - | TRBJ2-5 | TRBD2 | TRBV5-1
CASSLGGHNEQFF | TGTGCTAGCAGCTTAGGCGGACACAATGAGCAGTTCTTC | - | TRBJ2-1 | - | TRBV7-7
CASSLSLQGNYGYTF | TGTGCCAGCAGCTTATCCCTACAGGGCAACTATGGCTACACCTTC | - | TRBJ1-2 | - | TRBV5-6
CASSFSSRRAALYGYTF | TGTGCCAGCAGCTTCTCCTCCCGGCGGGCAGCCCTCTATGGCTACACCTTC | few | TRBJ1-2 | - | TRBV7-9
CASSPGGTSGRFDNEQFF | TGTGCCAGTAGTCCCGGTGGGACGAGCGGGAGGTTCGACAATGAGCAGTTCTTC | - | TRBJ2-1 | TRBD2 | TRBV19
CASKGRGGPLYGYTF | TGTGCCAGCAAAGGCAGAGGAGGGCCCCTCTATGGCTACACCTTC | - | TRBJ1-2 | - | TRBV11-2
CASSLVGLYTEAFF | TGTGCCAGCAGCTTAGTGGGTCTATACACTGAAGCTTTCTTT | once | TRBJ1-1 | - | TRBV11-2
CASSPPNGKLNNRVQYF | TGTGCCAGCTCACCACCCAATGGTAAACTCAATAACCGGGTTCAGTACTTC | - | TRBJ2-4 | - | TRBV18
CASSYTEGYGYTF | TGTGCCAGCAGTTACACAGAGGGCTATGGCTACACCTTC | - | TRBJ1-2 | - | TRBV6-5
CASSTDRVIYEQYF | TGTGCCAGCAGCACCGACAGGGTAATCTACGAGCAGTACTTC | - | TRBJ2-7 | TRBD1 | TRBV7-8
CASSPTSGGYNEQFF | TGTGCCAGCAGCCCTACTAGCGGGGGATACAATGAGCAGTTCTTC | - | TRBJ2-1 | TRBD2 | TRBV7-6
CASSPTSGGWETQYF | TGTGCCAGCAGCCCGACTAGCGGGGGTTGGGAGACCCAGTACTTC | - | TRBJ2-5 | TRBD2 | TRBV7-3
CASSQADGTTNEKLFF | TGCGCCAGCAGCCAGGCAGACGGAACAACTAATGAAAAACTGTTTTTT | - | TRBJ1-4 | - | TRBV4-1
CASSRTGGGLTDTQYF | TGTGCCAGCAGCCGAACCGGCGGGGGCCTCACAGATACGCAGTATTTT | - | TRBJ2-3 | - | TRBV14
CASSLGQGLSNQPQHF | TGTGCCAGCAGCTTAGGACAGGGACTTAGCAATCAGCCCCAGCATTTT | - | TRBJ1-5 | - | TRBV13
CASSWGWTSGGDLFF | TGTGCCAGCAGTTGGGGGTGGACTAGCGGGGGGGATTTGTTCTTC | once | TRBJ2-1 | TRBD2 | TRBV27
CATSRISPGANVLTF | TGTGCCACCAGCAGAATTTCCCCTGGGGCCAACGTCCTGACTTTC | medium-sized | TRBJ2-6 | - | TRBV15
CASSSRGGGETQYF | TGTGCCAGCAGCTCCAGGGGCGGGGGGGAGACCCAGTACTTC | few | TRBJ2-5 | TRBD2 | TRBV5-4
CASSPAGANTEAFF | TGTGCCAGCAGCCCCGCAGGGGCGAACACTGAAGCTTTCTTT | - | TRBJ1-1 | - | TRBV5-4
CASSLDRSDTQYF | TGTGCCAGCAGCCTAGATAGGTCAGATACGCAGTATTTT | few | TRBJ2-3 | - | TRBV7-2
CASSRAGGSENIQYF | TGTGCCAGCAGCCGAGCCGGCGGGAGCGAAAACATTCAGTACTTC | - | TRBJ2-4 | TRBD2 | TRBV6-5
CASSDFRSRTGNTIYF | TGTGCCAGCAGCGATTTTCGGTCCCGTACTGGAAACACCATATATTTT | - | TRBJ1-3 | - | TRBV5-5